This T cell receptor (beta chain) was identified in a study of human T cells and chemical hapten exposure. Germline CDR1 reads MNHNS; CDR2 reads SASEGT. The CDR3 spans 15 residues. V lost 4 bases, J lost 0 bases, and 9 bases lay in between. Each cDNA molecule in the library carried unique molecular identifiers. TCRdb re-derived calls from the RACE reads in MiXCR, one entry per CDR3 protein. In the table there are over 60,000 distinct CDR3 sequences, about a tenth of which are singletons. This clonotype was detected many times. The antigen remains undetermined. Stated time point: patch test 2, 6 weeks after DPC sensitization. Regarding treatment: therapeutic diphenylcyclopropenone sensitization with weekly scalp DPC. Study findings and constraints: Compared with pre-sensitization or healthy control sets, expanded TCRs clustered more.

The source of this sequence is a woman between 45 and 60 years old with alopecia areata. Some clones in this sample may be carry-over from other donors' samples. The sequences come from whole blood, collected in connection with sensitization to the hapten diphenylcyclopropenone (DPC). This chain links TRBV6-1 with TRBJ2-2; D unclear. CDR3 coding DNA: TGTGCCAGCAGTGCGGACGGAGCGAACACCGGGGAGCTGTTTTTT. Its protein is CASSADGANTGELFF.